This TCR beta chain stems from a study of blood T cell repertoires in COVID-19. Study in general: Both acute and convalescent COVID-19 samples were obtained from the United States, Italy and Spain. The cDNA or gDNA used as material had been derived from T cells, B-cell-depleted T cells, or PBMCs.

V was clipped by 6 bases and J by 2 bases, with 10 bases between them. The CDR3 spans 13 residues. In the original workflow: The authors estimated nucleated cell counts from reference gene primer amplification. Clones were read by immunoSEQ multiplex PCR, and TCRdb kept only the in-frame ones, dropping some. The V and J calls and clone size were taken over from that table, and D and trimming were inferred from the DNA. The sample lists approximately 300,000 clones, 65% to 85% seen once, with 1% to 1.5% in the top ten. The chain employs TRBV12-3 or TRBV12-4 and TRBJ1-1; D not resolved. The sequenced sample was peripheral blood. The source of this sequence is a woman between 45 and 65 years old with acute or convalescent COVID-19. The CDR3 region is CASSQQRNTEAFF. The DNA of the CDR3 is TGTGCCAGCAGCCAACAGAGAAACACTGAAGCTTTCTTT.